This passage covers 15 T cell receptor beta chains from one sample sequenced in a study of T-cell memory formation after mild COVID-19. In TCRdb, the 5' RACE reads were re-called with MiXCR into one record per CDR3 protein. The sample lists 100,000 or so distinct CDR3 sequences, over 8.5% occurring once. What was sequenced was PBMCs or a T cell subset sorted from them (not recorded which). Every receptor here comes from a man aged 18 to 30 who had mild COVID-19 (a few samples of this study predate the infection). Cell type and time point are not known.

This clonotype was seen more than once but under ten times. The chain has TRBV19 and TRBJ1-2; D gene uncertain. The germline V gene has CDR1 LNHDA and CDR2 SQIVND (reference sequence). The V gene lost 10 bases and the J gene lost 6 bases, with 12 bases spanning the gap. The CDR3 has 11 residues. CDR3 in amino acids: CATSYGDGYTF. CDR3 DNA sequence: TGTGCCACCTCTTACGGGGATGGCTACACCTTC.

CDR3 region: CASSLGGYTDTQYF. CDR3 bases: TGTGCCAGCAGCTTAGGGGGATACACAGATACGCAGTATTTT. V usage is TRBV7-9 and J usage is TRBJ2-3; D remains ambiguous. Deletions cut 1 base from V and 2 bases from J, with 7 bases between. CDR3 size: 14 residues. The V gene's germline CDR1 is SEHNR and CDR2 FQNEAQ (reference sequence).

This clonotype came up a few times. This chain uses TRBV7-8 with TRBJ2-5, with D uncertain. The V end was cut by 1 base, the J end by 5 bases, with 8 bases between. Germline assignment: CDR1 SGHVS and CDR2 FQNEAQ. The CDR3 totals 13 residues. The CDR3 sequence is CASSLGLRETQYF. CDR3 coding DNA: TGTGCCAGCAGCTTAGGCCTCCGGGAGACCCAGTACTTC.

This clonotype was counted only a few times. The V call is TRBV7-9, the J call TRBJ2-1; TRBD1 might be the D (5 bases). The CDR3 extends over 15 amino acids. Per germline, CDR1 SEHNR and CDR2 FQNEAQ (reference sequence). V shed 1 base and J shed 7 bases, with 14 bases lying between them. The CDR3 sequence: CASSLEGFGPNEQFF. In nucleotides, the CDR3 is TGTGCCAGCAGCTTAGAGGGGTTTGGCCCAAATGAGCAGTTCTTC.

This clonotype was seen a few times. The gene calls are TRBV2 and TRBJ2-1; TRBD1 aligns across 8 bases. Trimming at V came to 6 bases and at J to 6 bases, leaving 7 bases not matched to a gene. Germline V gives CDR1 SNHLY, CDR2 FYNNEI. This CDR3 has 14 residues. The CDR3 nucleotides read TGTGCCAGCAGGGACAGGGACGTGGTCAATGAGCAGTTCTTC. Its translation: CASRDRDVVNEQFF.

The chain has TRBV5-1 and TRBJ2-1, with 10 bases fitting TRBD1. The CDR3 contains 13 residues. Germline V CDR1 and CDR2: SGHRS, YFSETQ. Germline trimming cut 4 bases from V and 8 bases from J; bases unmatched to any gene: 3. Here the CDR3 reads CASSLGTGDEQFF. CDR3 coding DNA: TGCGCCAGCAGCCTAGGGACAGGGGATGAGCAGTTCTTC.

There are a few counts of this clonotype. The V gene is TRBV7-2, the J gene TRBJ2-1; TRBD1 matches 8 bases. With 5 bases clipped from V and 5 bases from J, the junction kept 8 bases outside the gene matches. CDR1 and CDR2 from the germline V gene are SGHTA and FQGNSA. The CDR3 totals 15 residues. The CDR3 DNA reads TGTGCCAGCAGCCCCGGACAGGGAGCCCACAATGAGCAGTTCTTC. This encodes CASSPGQGAHNEQFF.

This clonotype was seen only a few times. The chain is built from TRBV2 and TRBJ2-7, with D possibly TRBD2 on 5 matching bases. CDR3 size: 14 residues. Trimming left V 3 bases short and J 4 bases short, with 13 bases between. Germline CDR1 is SNHLY and CDR2 is FYNNEI. The CDR3 region is CASSDPLGSYEQYV. The CDR3 DNA reads as TGTGCCAGCAGTGACCCACTGGGGAGTTACGAGCAGTACGTC.

This clonotype was seen at least ten times. This chain uses TRBV5-1 with TRBJ2-7; D is perhaps TRBD1 (6 bases). CDR1 is SGHRS and CDR2 is YFSETQ in the germline V gene. This CDR3 region has 14 residues. The ends were cut back, 0 bases at V and 7 bases at J, with 14 bases in the middle. The CDR3 protein is CASSLVVGAMEQYF. The CDR3 DNA follows: TGCGCCAGCAGCTTGGTGGTGGGGGCGATGGAGCAGTACTTC. The whole variable domain, remainder taken from reference TRBV5-1 and TRBJ2-7, is KAGVTQTPRYLIKTRGQQVTLSCSPISGHRSVSWYQQTPGQGLQFLFEYFSETQRNKGNFPGRFSGRQFSNSRSEMNVSTLELGDSALYLCASSLVVGAMEQYFGPGTRLTVT.

In DNA, the CDR3 is TGTGCCAGCAGCTTAAACCCCAACGGGGAGCTGTTTTTT. It translates to CASSLNPNGELFF. The V gene is TRBV11-2, the J gene TRBJ2-2, with D uncertain. CDR1 and CDR2 from the germline V gene are SGHAT and FQNNGV. Trimming cost V 2 bases and J 7 bases, with 8 bases left between them. This CDR3 comprises 13 residues.

The chain recombines TRBV18 with TRBJ1-2; D gene ambiguous. The CDR3 has 18 amino acids. The V end lost 3 bases, the J end lost 0 bases, and 20 bases lay between the germline ends. Looked up from germline, CDR1 is KGHSH and CDR2 is LQKENI. The CDR3 DNA reads TGTGCCAGCTCACCTGCGGCGAGCCTCTATCTGGCTAACTATGGCTACACCTTC. Translated, it gives CASSPAASLYLANYGYTF.

This clonotype was found a few times. The gene calls are TRBV13 and TRBJ2-4; the D is unclear. Trimming pared 4 bases from V and 4 bases from J, leaving 11 bases between. Germline V gene lookup returns CDR1 PRHDT and CDR2 FYEKMQ (reference sequence). This CDR3 spans 14 amino acids. The CDR3 sequence: CASSSGLEKNIQYF. In DNA form, the CDR3 reads TGTGCCAGCAGCTCCGGATTGGAGAAAAACATTCAGTACTTC. The full variable domain, in which reference TRBV13 and TRBJ2-4 provide the parts outside the CDR3, is AAGVIQSPRHLIKEKRETATLKCYPIPRHDTVYWYQQGPGQDPQFLISFYEKMQSDKGSIPDRFSAQQFSDYHSELNMSSLELGDSALYFCASSSGLEKNIQYFGAGTRLSVL.

This clonotype was detected only a few times. The chain has TRBV12-3 or TRBV12-4 and TRBJ2-1, with 9 bases lining up with TRBD1. CDR3 length: 14 amino acids. V shed 4 bases, J shed 4 bases, and the junction held 2 bases outside the gene matches. The CDR3 region is CASSSTGGYNEQFF. CDR3 nucleotide sequence: TGTGCCAGCAGTTCGACAGGGGGTTACAATGAGCAGTTCTTC.

This chain joins TRBV5-1 and TRBJ2-3; D may be TRBD2 (5 bases). The CDR3 is made up of 15 amino acids. Trimming shortened V by 5 bases and J by 2 bases, and 15 bases separated the two germline ends. CDR1 is SGHRS, CDR2 YFSETQ, per germline. The CDR3 DNA reads as TGCGCCAGCAGTAATCTAGAGGGTATCACAGATACGCAGTATTTT. Translating it yields CASSNLEGITDTQYF.

This clonotype came up a few times. The chain links TRBV5-1 to TRBJ2-5; D is unresolved. Trimming removed 1 base at V and 2 bases at J, with 9 bases between. Germline V gives CDR1 SGHRS, CDR2 YFSETQ. The CDR3 is 14 amino acids. CDR3: CASSLLITQETQYF. DNA of the CDR3: TGCGCCAGCAGCTTGCTTATCACACAAGAGACCCAGTACTTC.